This TCR beta chain was recorded in a study of a mutant IDH1 vaccine in newly diagnosed glioma. Produced via immunoSEQ multiplex PCR; TCRdb's table is partial and in-frame only. Among 75,000 to 100,000 clones listed, 82% were seen once. Between the trimmed V and J ends, which lost 6 bases and 0 bases, there was a span of 9 bases. Germline assignment: CDR1 WNHNN and CDR2 SYGVQD (reference sequence). This CDR3 has 13 residues. Time point: baseline, week 1 (first vaccination visit). Treatment described: pre-vaccination baseline after standard-of-care therapy. The clonotype comes from a man aged 40-50 years with glioma. Some clones in this sample may be carry-over from other donors' samples. This material consisted of PBMCs, taken from a glioma patient treated with radiotherapy, temozolomide or both. The chain carries TRBV10-1 and TRBJ2-7; possibly TRBD2 for D (5 bases). In DNA, the CDR3 is TGCGCCAGCAGCTTAGGGAGCTCCTACGAGCAGTACTTC. It specifies CASSLGSSYEQYF.